The clone carrying this T cell receptor (beta chain) was seen just once. This sample is part of a study of blood T cell repertoires in COVID-19. TCRdb's table, derived via immunoSEQ multiplex PCR, lists solely in-frame clones and lacks some. The table shows approximately 150,000 clones, with around four fifths occurring only once. The specimen sequenced was peripheral blood. This TCR came from a woman aged 65 to 85 who had recovered from COVID-19.

The DNA for the CDR3 is TGTGCCAGCAGCCCAACGGGTCCGAACACCGGGGAGCTGTTTTTT. Protein product: CASSPTGPNTGELFF. The rearrangement links TRBV11-3 to TRBJ2-2; D is ambiguous. Per germline, CDR1 SGHNT and CDR2 YENEEA. The CDR3 totals 15 residues. V gave up 5 bases and J gave up 0 bases, with 10 bases separating them.